The 26 T cell receptor beta chains presented below share a single source sample, sequenced in a study of T-cell reconstitution after alpha-beta-depleted transplantation in children. Unique molecular identifiers were used in preparing the TCRbeta library. Using its own MiXCR run on the PCR reads, TCRdb lists one record per CDR3 protein. Among about 980,000 distinct CDR3 sequences listed, roughly 29% were seen once. Material: PBMCs, mostly from graft donor cells, obtained 360 days after TCRalphabeta/CD19-depleted stem cell transplant. The receptor set was obtained from a boy younger than two who had a stem cell transplant for SCID, so the T cells may come from the graft donor.

A word on this clonotype: At one of its ends the junction is not consistent with the germline gene, which may arise from a read error. The gene calls are TRBV15 and TRBJ1-4, with a possible D match to TRBD1 (6 bases). CDR3 length equals 14 residues. The germline CDR1 and CDR2 sequences are LNHNV and YYDKDF (reference sequence). In DNA form, the CDR3 reads TGTGCCACCAGCAGAGAGGGGGCTGGTGAAAAAATGTTTTTT. Translated: CATSREGAGEKMFF.

This clonotype was detected only once. The chain carries TRBV7-9 and TRBJ2-2; tentative D call: TRBD1 (5 bases). The CDR3 loop spans 15 amino acids. Germline V gives CDR1 SEHNR, CDR2 FQNEAQ (reference sequence). The V end was cut by 1 base, the J end by 7 bases, with 13 bases between. The DNA for the CDR3 is TGTGCCAGCAGCTTAGGCCGGACACCGGTCGGGGAGCTGTTTTTT. This gives the protein CASSLGRTPVGELFF.

The chain uses TRBV15 and TRBJ1-4; no clear D gene. In germline, CDR1 is LNHNV, CDR2 YYDKDF (reference sequence). This CDR3 contains 15 residues. V gave up 1 base and J gave up 3 bases, with 9 bases separating them. This CDR3 is CATSRVGFPNEKLFF. The CDR3 DNA follows: TGTGCCACCAGCAGAGTAGGCTTTCCTAATGAAAAACTGTTTTTT.

The rearrangement links TRBV6-5 to TRBJ2-7, with 7 bases lining up with TRBD1. The CDR3 extends over 12 amino acids. Looked up from germline, CDR1 is MNHEY and CDR2 is SVGAGI. Trimming at V came to 7 bases and at J to 5 bases, leaving 5 bases not matched to a gene. The CDR3 loop is CASKLTGNEQYF. The CDR3 coding sequence is TGTGCCAGCAAATTGACAGGGAACGAGCAGTACTTC.

The chain employs TRBV12-3 or TRBV12-4 and TRBJ2-1; TRBD2 matches 7 bases. The CDR3 is made up of 14 amino acids. V lost 3 bases to trimming and J lost 5 bases; unmatched junction nucleotides: 4. CDR3 DNA: TGTGCCAGCAGTTTCGGGGGGTCCGACAATGAGCAGTTCTTC. Protein: CASSFGGSDNEQFF.

This clonotype was seen more than once but under ten times. This chain uses TRBV7-6 with TRBJ2-6, with a possible D match to TRBD1 (6 bases). V was clipped by 3 bases and J by 1 base, with 16 bases between them. The V gene's germline CDR1 is SGHVS and CDR2 FNYEAQ. CDR3 length: 18 residues. CDR3 loop: CASSLDRTRLSGANVLTF. Written as DNA, the CDR3 is TGTGCCAGCAGCTTGGACAGAACGAGACTTTCTGGGGCCAACGTCCTGACTTTC.

This clonotype was detected a few times. The genes are TRBV7-6 and TRBJ2-5, with D unclear. V lost 5 bases to trimming and J lost 2 bases, with 21 bases between them. The CDR3 totals 17 residues. Germline lookup yields CDR1 SGHVS and CDR2 FNYEAQ. The CDR3: CASSHSPTQSGQETQYF. In DNA, the CDR3 is TGTGCCAGCAGCCACTCCCCGACACAGAGTGGACAAGAGACCCAGTACTTC. The full variable domain, with the rest looked up from reference TRBV7-6 and TRBJ2-5, is GAGVSQSPRYKVTKRGQDVALRCDPISGHVSLYWYRQALGQGPEFLTYFNYEAQQDKSGLPNDRFSAERPEGSISTLTIQRTEQRDSAMYRCASSHSPTQSGQETQYFGPGTRLLVL.

The rearrangement uses TRBV4-3 and TRBJ2-7; D gene uncertain. CDR3 length: 14 amino acids. V lost 5 bases, J lost 0 bases, and 11 bases lay in between. Germline V gives CDR1 LGHNA, CDR2 YSLEER. Here the CDR3 reads CASSARLGSYEQYF. For the CDR3, the DNA is TGCGCCAGCAGCGCCCGACTGGGCTCCTACGAGCAGTACTTC.

The chain has TRBV27 and TRBJ2-6; no clear D. CDR1 and CDR2 from the germline V gene are MNHEY and SMNVEV (reference sequence). The CDR3 has 15 amino acids. Deletions cut 0 bases from V and 0 bases from J, with 3 bases between. The CDR3 region has the DNA TGTGCCAGCAGTTTATCAGTCTCTGGGGCCAACGTCCTGACTTTC. This sequence encodes CASSLSVSGANVLTF.

The chain recombines TRBV9 with TRBJ2-7; 7 bases agree with TRBD1. V lost 3 bases, J lost 2 bases, and 8 bases stayed unmatched. The CDR3 is 15 amino acids. From germline, CDR1 is SGDLS and CDR2 YYNGEE. Here the CDR3 reads CASSGGQIPTYEQYF. In DNA form, the CDR3 reads TGTGCCAGCAGCGGGGGACAGATACCGACCTACGAGCAGTACTTC.

The J gene is TRBJ1-3, the V gene TRBV12-3 or TRBV12-4; the D gene is possibly TRBD1 (5 bases). This CDR3 comprises 15 residues. Trimming shortened V by 6 bases and J by 0 bases, and 12 bases separated the two germline ends. The CDR3 coding sequence is TGTGCCAGCAGCTGGGGGGGTCCCTCTGGAAACACCATATATTTT. This encodes CASSWGGPSGNTIYF.

CDR3 coding DNA: TGTGCCAGCAGTTTATCTCAGCGGAGCTCCTACAATGAGCAGTTCTTC. Its protein is CASSLSQRSSYNEQFF. The chain has TRBV27 and TRBJ2-1; maybe TRBD2 (5 bases). The germline V and J ends were trimmed by 0 bases and 0 bases, with 9 bases remaining between them. CDR1 MNHEY and CDR2 SMNVEV come from the germline V gene (reference sequence). The CDR3 loop spans 16 amino acids.

J is TRBJ2-3 and V is TRBV5-1, with D perhaps TRBD1 (6 bases). V lost 2 bases and J lost 1, with 11 bases in between. CDR1 and CDR2 from the germline V gene are SGHRS and YFSETQ. This CDR3 is built from 15 residues. In nucleotides, the CDR3 is TGCGCCAGCAGCTTCTGGGACACGGGCACAGATACGCAGTATTTT. Translating gives CASSFWDTGTDTQYF.

This clonotype appeared many times. The chain employs TRBV12-3 or TRBV12-4 and TRBJ2-4; tentatively, D is TRBD1 (6 bases). The length of the CDR3 is 16 residues. The ends were cut back, 6 bases at V and 0 bases at J, with 15 bases in the middle. The CDR3 sequence: CASSPYRVGAKNIQYF. CDR3 nucleotides: TGTGCCAGCAGCCCCTACAGGGTAGGAGCCAAAAACATTCAGTACTTC.

This chain uses TRBV7-6 with TRBJ2-1; TRBD2 aligns across 7 bases. Germline CDR1 and CDR2: SGHVS and FNYEAQ. V trimming: 5 bases; J trimming: 4 bases; junction bases outside the gene matches: 11. This CDR3 is built from 16 residues. The CDR3 DNA reads as TGTGCCAGCAGCCCCGGACTAGTCCTAATTTACAATGAGCAGTTCTTC. Translated, it gives CASSPGLVLIYNEQFF.

The chain couples TRBV7-8 to TRBJ2-5; 11 nucleotides match TRBD2. The CDR3 consists of 15 residues. The V segment lost 4 bases and the J segment 5 bases; nucleotides outside the gene matches: 6. Germline V lookup: CDR1 SGHVS, CDR2 FQNEAQ. The CDR3 DNA reads TGTGCCAGCAGCTCTAGCGGGGGGCAGGAGGAGACCCAGTACTTC. Its protein is CASSSSGGQEETQYF. Full variable domain (rest looked up from reference TRBV7-8 and TRBJ2-5): GAGVSQSPRYKVAKRGQDVALRCDPISGHVSLFWYQQALGQGPEFLTYFQNEAQLDKSGLPSDRFFAERPEGSVSTLKIQRTQQEDSAVYLCASSSSGGQEETQYFGPGTRLLVL.

V and J are TRBV10-2 and TRBJ2-4, with 8 bases fitting TRBD2. The germline CDR1 and CDR2 sequences are WSHSY and SAAADI. The CDR3 is 17 residues long. V lost 3 bases to trimming and J lost 0 bases; unmatched junction nucleotides: 7. The CDR3: CASSDRLAGLAKNIQYF. CDR3 coding DNA: TGCGCCAGCAGTGATCGGCTAGCGGGCCTAGCCAAAAACATTCAGTACTTC.

This clonotype was recorded a few times. The chain recombines TRBV5-1 with TRBJ2-1, with no clear D. The ends were cut back, 2 bases at V and 6 bases at J, with 12 bases in the middle. The CDR3 is 14 residues long. From germline, CDR1 is SGHRS and CDR2 YFSETQ. CDR3 sequence: CASSLALSGNEQFF. Written as DNA, the CDR3 is TGCGCCAGCAGCTTAGCTCTCAGTGGCAATGAGCAGTTCTTC. Based on the CDR3 plus reference TRBV5-1 and TRBJ2-1, the full variable domain is KAGVTQTPRYLIKTRGQQVTLSCSPISGHRSVSWYQQTPGQGLQFLFEYFSETQRNKGNFPGRFSGRQFSNSRSEMNVSTLELGDSALYLCASSLALSGNEQFFGPGTRLTVL.

The V call is TRBV20-1, the J call TRBJ1-4; D may be TRBD1 (5 bases). The ends were cut back, 3 bases at V and 7 bases at J, with 12 bases in the middle. From germline, CDR1 is DFQATT and CDR2 SNEGSKA (reference sequence). The CDR3 sequence is 13 residues long. CDR3 in DNA: TGCAGTGCTAGGGGGAATGGGGGTGAAAAACTGTTTTTT. Translating it yields CSARGNGGEKLFF.

Only a few counts were recorded for this clonotype. The V gene is TRBV12-3 or TRBV12-4, the J gene TRBJ2-3; the match to TRBD1 covers 7 bases. The CDR3 has 15 amino acids. Trimming removed 5 bases from V and 4 bases from J; junction bases left unmatched: 9. CDR3: CASSRQGRVADTQYF. DNA of the CDR3: TGTGCCAGCAGTCGACAGGGACGGGTCGCAGATACGCAGTATTTT.

This clonotype was observed a few times. The chain links TRBV6-1 to TRBJ1-1, with 8 positions matching TRBD1. Germline lookup yields CDR1 MNHNS and CDR2 SASEGT. The CDR3 is 16 amino acids. The V segment lost 5 bases and the J segment 5 bases; nucleotides outside the gene matches: 13. The CDR3 is CASSPPLTGVRTEAFF. CDR3 coding DNA: TGTGCCAGCAGTCCACCCTTGACAGGGGTGCGGACTGAAGCTTTCTTT.

The chain recombines TRBV10-3 with TRBJ2-7; 7 nucleotides align to TRBD1. There are 16 residues in the CDR3. Germline CDR1 reads ENHRY; CDR2 reads SYGVKD. The CDR3 spells CGVRQGIESPKYEQYF. CDR3 DNA sequence: TGTGGCGTAAGACAGGGTATTGAGTCCCCTAAATACGAGCAGTACTTC.

The sample holds a few counts of this clonotype. The rearrangement links TRBV20-1 to TRBJ2-5; no clear D. The length of the CDR3 is 14 residues. The V end was cut by 3 bases, the J end by 1 base, with 12 bases between. Germline CDR1 reads DFQATT; CDR2 reads SNEGSKA (reference sequence). The CDR3: CSASLRRAQETQYF. The CDR3 nucleotides are TGCAGTGCTAGCCTGCGAAGGGCCCAAGAGACCCAGTACTTC.

The rearrangement joins TRBV4-2 to TRBJ1-3; D is unclear. Trimming took off 1 base at V and 0 bases at J, with 7 bases between the two ends. The CDR3 totals 15 residues. Germline V lookup: CDR1 LGHNA, CDR2 YNFKEQ. The CDR3 reads CASSQGHPSGNTIYF. For the CDR3, the DNA is TGTGCCAGCAGCCAAGGACACCCCTCTGGAAACACCATATATTTT.

The chain links TRBV5-1 to TRBJ1-1, with a tentative D call TRBD1 (5 bases). V dropped 3 bases and J dropped 0 bases, with 12 bases sitting between them. CDR3 size: 15 residues. Germline-derived CDR1 and CDR2 are SGHRS and YFSETQ. The CDR3: CASSWSGTVNTEAFF. The CDR3 DNA sequence: TGCGCCAGCAGCTGGAGCGGGACGGTGAACACTGAAGCTTTCTTT.

This clonotype was observed a handful of times. The chain combines TRBV12-3 or TRBV12-4 with TRBJ1-1; perhaps TRBD1 as D (5 bases). The V end lost 4 bases, the J end lost 6 bases, and 15 bases lay between the germline ends. The CDR3 is 14 amino acids. For the CDR3, the DNA is TGTGCCAGCAGTTACGTTGGGGGTAGGGCTGAAGCTTTCTTT. This translates into CASSYVGGRAEAFF.